This entry lists 30 T cell receptor beta chains sequenced from one sample in a study of blood T cell repertoires in COVID-19. Sequencing used immunoSEQ multiplex PCR; TCRdb keeps in-frame clones, though not all of them. The table has approximately 200,000 clones, about four fifths seen once. The sequencing sample was made of peripheral blood. All receptors derive from a woman aged 55-69 years with acute or convalescent COVID-19.

The table lists this clone with a few counts. The chain has TRBV4-1 and TRBJ1-5, with D perhaps matching TRBD1 (6 bases). The CDR3 is 16 amino acids. V was shortened by 4 bases and J by 6 bases, with 19 bases between the two germline ends. The germline gives CDR1 MGHRA, CDR2 YSYEKL. CDR3 amino acids: CASSRDSGVSRQPQHF. CDR3 DNA: TGCGCCAGCAGCCGAGATTCAGGGGTATCACGTCAGCCCCAGCATTTT.

The V gene is TRBV28, the J gene TRBJ2-7; a weak D match, TRBD1 (5 bases). The CDR3 runs 13 residues. V was cut by 6 bases and J by 6 bases, with 15 bases left in between. The germline V gene has CDR1 MDHEN and CDR2 SYDVKM. CDR3 in amino acids: CASSLTASGEQYF. CDR3 coding DNA: TGTGCCAGCAGCCTGACAGCCTCCGGCGAGCAGTACTTC.

The chain joins TRBV6-6 to TRBJ1-1; TRBD1 agrees at 9 bases. Germline V gene sequence: CDR1 MNHNY, CDR2 SVGAGI (reference sequence). The junction had 10 bases not matched to a gene; V was cut back by 7 bases and J by 4 bases. The CDR3 contains 15 residues. CDR3 coding DNA: TGTGCCAGCACCCAACAGGGGGCTGTAAGCACTGAAGCTTTCTTT. Amino acids: CASTQQGAVSTEAFF.

The V call is TRBV11-3, the J call TRBJ2-7, with 7 bases identical to TRBD2. Germline assignment: CDR1 SGHNT and CDR2 YENEEA. This CDR3 spans 15 amino acids. The V and J ends lost 1 base and 7 bases, in that order; junction bases with no gene match: 10. The chain's CDR3 is CASSLGGGALEEQYF. DNA of the CDR3: TGTGCCAGCAGCTTAGGCGGGGGAGCCCTAGAGGAGCAGTACTTC.

V and J are TRBV27 and TRBJ1-2, with 9 bases matching TRBD1. Germline CDR1 MNHEY, CDR2 SMNVEV (reference sequence). This CDR3 is 15 amino acids long. V lost 1 base and J lost 2; bases outside the gene matches: 2. The CDR3 DNA reads as TGTGCCAGCAGTTTATTTGGACAGGGGAACTATGGCTACACCTTC. Protein: CASSLFGQGNYGYTF.

The genes are TRBV28 and TRBJ2-1; weak D call: TRBD2 (7 bases). CDR3 size: 15 residues. V lost 8 bases and J lost 1, with 15 bases in between. Germline V gene lookup returns CDR1 MDHEN and CDR2 SYDVKM. CDR3 amino acids: CASLPGGASYNEQFF. The CDR3 nucleotides are TGTGCCAGCCTGCCGGGGGGCGCGTCCTACAATGAGCAGTTCTTC. Filled out from reference TRBV28 and TRBJ2-1, the complete variable domain reads DVKVTQSSRYLVKRTGEKVFLECVQDMDHENMFWYRQDPGLGLRLIYFSYDVKMKEKGDIPEGYSVSREKKERFSLILESASTNQTSMYLCASLPGGASYNEQFFGPGTRLTVL.

This clone was recorded only once. The chain is built from TRBV9 and TRBJ1-2, with D perhaps matching TRBD1 (5 bases). V was shortened by 4 bases and J by 8 bases, with 18 bases between the two germline ends. This CDR3 comprises 14 residues. The V gene's germline CDR1 is SGDLS and CDR2 YYNGEE. CDR3 coding DNA: TGTGCCAGCAGCCCTCGGGGGGGGGAACGCGGCTACACCTTC. It yields the protein CASSPRGGERGYTF.

The J gene is TRBJ2-7, the V gene TRBV7-8; 9 bases are shared with TRBD2. Germline-derived CDR1 and CDR2 are SGHVS and FQNEAQ. There are 15 residues in the CDR3. The V segment lost 2 bases and the J segment 4 bases; nucleotides outside the gene matches: 6. CDR3 in DNA: TGTGCCAGCAGCTTACCGGCGGGGGGGCGTTACGAGCAGTACTTC. Residues: CASSLPAGGRYEQYF.

About this clone itself: At one end, the junction sequence differs from germline, possibly due to a read error. The chain uses TRBV29-1 and TRBJ2-5; 7 nucleotides match TRBD2. The CDR3 totals 13 residues. Germline loops: CDR1 SQVTM, CDR2 ANQGSEA. The CDR3 coding sequence is TGCAGCTTTGAAGCGGGATTCAGAGAGACCCAGTACTTC. This codes for CSFEAGFRETQYF.

V usage is TRBV5-1 and J usage is TRBJ1-4; tentative D call: TRBD1 (6 bases). Trimming left V 3 bases short and J 3 bases short, with 12 bases between. There are 15 residues in the CDR3. Looked up from germline, CDR1 is SGHRS and CDR2 is YFSETQ. This CDR3 is CASSWGGSPNEKLFF. The CDR3 bases are TGCGCCAGCAGCTGGGGGGGCTCCCCTAATGAAAAACTGTTTTTT.

This chain joins TRBV6-5 and TRBJ1-2; maybe TRBD1 (6 bases). In germline, CDR1 is MNHEY, CDR2 SVGAGI. The CDR3 runs 15 residues. V lost 2 bases to trimming and J lost 5 bases, with 15 bases between them. The CDR3 coding sequence is TGTGCCAGCAGTTACGGCAGGACAGCTCAATATGGCTACACCTTC. This codes for CASSYGRTAQYGYTF.

V and J are TRBV5-6 and TRBJ2-7; D is possibly TRBD2 (5 bases). The ends were cut back, 6 bases at V and 3 bases at J, with 7 bases in the middle. The germline gives CDR1 SGHDT, CDR2 YYEEEE. This CDR3 region has 11 residues. CDR3 nucleotide sequence: TGTGCCAGCAACCGGGGCTACGAGCAGTACTTC. It translates to CASNRGYEQYF. The variable domain in full, completed from reference TRBV5-6 and TRBJ2-7, reads DAGVTQSPTHLIKTRGQQVTLRCSPKSGHDTVSWYQQALGQGPQFIFQYYEEEERQRGNFPDRFSGHQFPNYSSELNVNALLLGDSALYLCASNRGYEQYFGPGTRLTVT.

This chain uses TRBV6-6 with TRBJ2-7; perhaps TRBD2 as D (7 bases). Germline loops: CDR1 MNHNY, CDR2 SVGAGI (reference sequence). CDR3 length: 16 amino acids. V lost 6 bases and J 0 bases, leaving 18 bases between the germline ends. CDR3 bases: TGTGCCAGCAGACCATCCTCTGCGGGGGCCTCCTACGAGCAGTACTTC. This translates into CASRPSSAGASYEQYF.

With respect to this clone: The same CDR3 can be traced to other DNA sequences in this sample. The chain links TRBV20-1 to TRBJ2-5; D possibly corresponds to TRBD1 (6 bases). The germline CDR1 and CDR2 sequences are DFQATT and SNEGSKA (reference sequence). The CDR3 loop spans 11 amino acids. Trimming removed 2 bases from V and 5 bases from J, with 6 bases in between. The CDR3 spells CSARRGETQYF. DNA for the CDR3: TGCAGTGCTAGAAGGGGGGAGACCCAGTACTTC.

The V and J genes are TRBV4-1 and TRBJ2-1, with 13 bases that match TRBD2. Germline CDR1 MGHRA, CDR2 YSYEKL. Losses at the gene ends were 4 bases for V and 3 bases for J; bases not matched to a gene: 6. This CDR3 has 17 residues. This chain's CDR3 is CASSLGLAGDYYNEQFF. CDR3 bases: TGCGCCAGCAGCCTAGGACTAGCGGGGGATTACTACAATGAGCAGTTCTTC.

On this clone itself: Additional DNA sequences in this sample encode the identical CDR3. The chain is built from TRBV28 and TRBJ1-2; TRBD1 matches 8 bases. The CDR3 loop spans 12 amino acids. Germline V gene data show CDR1 as MDHEN and CDR2 as SYDVKM. V trimming: 5 bases; J trimming: 5 bases; junction bases outside the gene matches: 1. CDR3 sequence reads: CASSRTGYGYTF. CDR3 sequence (DNA): TGTGCCAGCAGTAGGACAGGGTATGGCTACACCTTC.

The chain links TRBV28 to TRBJ2-7; D ambiguous. Trimming removed 4 bases from V and 4 bases from J, with 8 bases in between. The CDR3 has 12 residues. Germline V CDR1 and CDR2: MDHEN, SYDVKM. CDR3 in amino acids: CASSSPHYEQYF. CDR3 nucleotides: TGTGCCAGCAGTTCCCCCCATTACGAGCAGTACTTC.

The V call is TRBV27, the J call TRBJ1-1; 9 bases are a match to TRBD1. Germline trimming cut 4 bases from V and 4 bases from J; bases unmatched to any gene: 4. The CDR3 has 14 amino acids. Germline V gives CDR1 MNHEY, CDR2 SMNVEV (reference sequence). The CDR3 nucleotides read TGTGCCAGCAGTTCGGACAGGGGCGGCACTGAAGCTTTCTTT. Its translation: CASSSDRGGTEAFF.

This clone was observed a handful of times. This chain joins TRBV9 and TRBJ1-1, with 8 bases matching TRBD1. In germline, CDR1 is SGDLS, CDR2 YYNGEE. The CDR3 is 16 amino acids. J gave up 1 base and V 0 bases, and 5 bases lay outside the gene matches. The CDR3 region is CASSVEDRVGNTEAFF. In DNA, the CDR3 is TGTGCCAGCAGCGTAGAGGACAGGGTAGGGAACACTGAAGCTTTCTTT.

To note about this clone: Different DNA sequences within this sample yield the same CDR3. The V call is TRBV11-2, the J call TRBJ2-7, with 7 nucleotides matching TRBD2. The trim removed 7 bases at V and 2 bases at J, leaving 8 bases unmatched. The germline V gene encodes CDR1 SGHAT and CDR2 FQNNGV. This CDR3 is 14 amino acids long. This CDR3 reads CASTPQRGPYEQYF. CDR3 sequence (DNA): TGTGCCAGCACACCCCAGCGGGGCCCCTACGAGCAGTACTTC.

The chain couples TRBV11-2 to TRBJ2-7; 9 positions match TRBD1. In germline, CDR1 is SGHAT, CDR2 FQNNGV. This CDR3 contains 13 residues. Trimming took 2 bases from V and 7 from J; bases not matched to a gene: 3. The CDR3 here is CASSLTGGVEQYF. CDR3 sequence (DNA): TGTGCCAGCAGCTTAACAGGGGGCGTAGAGCAGTACTTC.

V and J are TRBV5-1 and TRBJ2-3, with 8 nucleotides matching TRBD2. CDR1 is SGHRS, CDR2 YFSETQ, per germline. This CDR3 region has 13 residues. With 7 bases clipped from V and 4 bases from J, the junction kept 5 bases outside the gene matches. CDR3 coding DNA: TGCGCCAGCGGCCGGGAGGGCCCAGATACGCAGTATTTT. Its protein is CASGREGPDTQYF.

The V and J genes are TRBV18 and TRBJ2-7; D is unclear. V lost 1 base, J lost 0 bases, and 13 bases lay in between. The length of the CDR3 is 16 residues. In germline, CDR1 is KGHSH, CDR2 LQKENI. The CDR3 bases are TGTGCCAGCTCACCACTTAGCTCAAGCCCCTCCTACGAGCAGTACTTC. This gives the protein CASSPLSSSPSYEQYF.

The chain has TRBV3-1 (or the pseudogene TRBV3-2) and TRBJ2-2; the D gene is possibly TRBD2 (7 bases). V was clipped by 7 bases and J by 2 bases, with 17 bases between them. CDR3 length: 16 amino acids. CDR1 LGHDT and CDR2 YNNKEL come from the germline V gene (reference sequence). CDR3 loop: CASNGGGSLNTGELFF. The DNA of the CDR3 is TGTGCCAGCAACGGGGGCGGGAGCCTTAACACCGGGGAGCTGTTTTTT.

DNA of the CDR3: TGTGCCAGCGACAGGGGATCCTATGGCTACACCTTC. Translated, it gives CASDRGSYGYTF. The V call is TRBV2, the J call TRBJ1-2; 8 nucleotides agree with TRBD1. From germline, CDR1 is SNHLY and CDR2 FYNNEI. The CDR3 spans 12 residues. Trimming took 8 bases from V and 4 from J; bases not matched to a gene: 3.

The chain links TRBV12-3 or TRBV12-4 to TRBJ2-3, with no clear D. This CDR3 is 13 amino acids long. Trimming removed 3 bases at V and 1 base at J, with 5 bases between. DNA for the CDR3: TGTGCCAGCAGTTTCTCAGGCACAGATACGCAGTATTTT. Protein: CASSFSGTDTQYF.

This sequence joins TRBV7-8 and TRBJ1-1; TRBD1 is a possible D gene (6 bases). Germline V gene data show CDR1 as SGHVS and CDR2 as FQNEAQ. Trimming removed 3 bases from V and 5 bases from J, with 16 bases in between. This CDR3 is built from 15 residues. The CDR3: CASSFHPGRGTEAFF. The CDR3 region has the DNA TGTGCCAGCAGCTTTCATCCAGGGAGGGGGACTGAAGCTTTCTTT.

The chain recombines TRBV7-9 with TRBJ1-1; D is perhaps TRBD1 (5 bases). Germline V gene sequence: CDR1 SEHNR, CDR2 FQNEAQ (reference sequence). V lost 1 base, J lost 10 bases, and 13 bases lay in between. The CDR3 has 13 amino acids. Written as DNA, the CDR3 is TGTGCCAGCAGCTTAGACAGGATGGGTCTAGCTTTCTTT. This sequence encodes CASSLDRMGLAFF. The variable domain in full, with the rest retrieved from reference TRBV7-9 and TRBJ1-1, is DTGVSQNPRHKITKRGQNVTFRCDPISEHNRLYWYRQTLGQGPEFLTYFQNEAQLEKSRLLSDRFSAERPKGSFSTLEIQRTEQGDSAMYLCASSLDRMGLAFFGQGTRLTVV.

This chain uses TRBV13 with TRBJ2-7, with 11 bases matching TRBD2. Germline trimming cut 6 bases from V and 2 bases from J; bases unmatched to any gene: 6. The V gene's germline CDR1 is PRHDT and CDR2 FYEKMQ (reference sequence). The CDR3 extends over 15 amino acids. The CDR3 loop reads CASRSGTSGPYEQYF. The CDR3 DNA reads TGTGCCAGCAGGTCCGGGACTAGCGGACCCTACGAGCAGTACTTC.

This sequence joins TRBV3-1 (or the pseudogene TRBV3-2) and TRBJ1-5; TRBD1 agrees at 9 bases. The germline V gene encodes CDR1 LGHDT and CDR2 YNNKEL (reference sequence). CDR3 length: 17 amino acids. V shed 1 base and J 1 base; nucleotides not matched to a gene: 5. For the CDR3, the DNA is TGTGCCAGCAGCCAAGTGCACAGGGGGCTAAGCAATCAGCCCCAGCATTTT. It is translated as CASSQVHRGLSNQPQHF.